This T cell receptor (beta chain) comes out of a study of CD8 T cells in Susac syndrome. Random-hexamer reverse transcription was applied to about 0.5 to 1 ug RNA. With immunoSEQ multiplex PCR, TCR beta CDR3 was amplified across 54 Vbeta and 13 Jbeta. MiXCR, applied by TCRdb to the immunoSEQ multiplex PCR reads, yields one record per CDR3 protein. The sample yields 300,000 to 350,000 distinct CDR3 sequences, 92% seen once. The CDR3 contains 14 residues. Between the trimmed V and J ends, which lost 4 bases and 9 bases, there was a span of 19 bases. Looked up from germline, CDR1 is SGHTA and CDR2 is FQGNSA. This clonotype was found once. Both CD4+ and CD8+ T cells were negatively isolated, and TEMRA cells underwent FACS enrichment.

The sample consisted of CD4+ T cells from PBMCs. The V and J genes are TRBV7-2 and TRBJ2-7; maybe TRBD2 (6 bases). The source of this sequence is a human donor with multiple sclerosis. CDR3 in amino acids: CASSSYTSSQGQYF. As DNA, the CDR3 is TGTGCCAGCAGCTCCTACACTAGCAGCCAGGGGCAGTACTTC.